This TCR beta chain was retrieved from a study of OX40 agonist ivuxolimab in advanced cancers. About the research overall: Approximately 41% of patients had received prior checkpoint inhibitor therapy.

Produced via immunoSEQ multiplex PCR; TCRdb's table is partial and in-frame only. Of about 40,000 clones detected, approximately 84% appear once; the ten largest clones hold about 17%. Notes on the study in general: In the 0.1 to 3.0 mg/kg range, CD4+ and CD8+ blood T cells had expanded clonally by week 6. A proportion of nonresponders additionally exhibited low normalized T-cell clonal expansion.

Per germline, CDR1 SEHNR and CDR2 FQNEAQ (reference sequence). The CDR3 spans 12 residues. Between the trimmed V and J ends, which lost 5 bases and 7 bases, there was a span of 8 bases. Enrollment shut out patients with autoimmune disease history or systemic immunosuppression. On this clone: What it binds is not known.

Here the sequenced sample was CD4+ or CD8+ T cells sorted from blood, taken in a trial of the OX40 agonist ivuxolimab. This TCR was recovered from an adult with an advanced solid tumor such as melanoma, head and neck, liver or kidney cancer. The J gene is TRBJ2-2, the V gene TRBV7-9; no clear D gene. The CDR3 here is CASSLASGELFF. In DNA form, the CDR3 reads TGTGCCAGCAGCCTCGCTAGCGGGGAGCTGTTTTTT.